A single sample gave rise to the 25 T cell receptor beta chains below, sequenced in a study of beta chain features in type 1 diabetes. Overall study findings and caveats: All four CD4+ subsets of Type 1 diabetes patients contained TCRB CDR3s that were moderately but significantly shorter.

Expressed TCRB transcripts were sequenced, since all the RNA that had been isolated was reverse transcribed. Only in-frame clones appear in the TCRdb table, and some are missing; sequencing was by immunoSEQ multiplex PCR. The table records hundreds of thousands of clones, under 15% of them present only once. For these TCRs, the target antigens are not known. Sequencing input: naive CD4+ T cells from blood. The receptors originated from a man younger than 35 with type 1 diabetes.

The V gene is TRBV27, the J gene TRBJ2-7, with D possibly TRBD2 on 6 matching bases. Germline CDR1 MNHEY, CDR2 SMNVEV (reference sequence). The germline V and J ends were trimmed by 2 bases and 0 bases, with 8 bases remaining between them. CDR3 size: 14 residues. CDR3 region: CASSLRRDSYEQYF. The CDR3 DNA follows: TGTGCCAGCAGTTTAAGGCGGGACTCCTACGAGCAGTACTTC.

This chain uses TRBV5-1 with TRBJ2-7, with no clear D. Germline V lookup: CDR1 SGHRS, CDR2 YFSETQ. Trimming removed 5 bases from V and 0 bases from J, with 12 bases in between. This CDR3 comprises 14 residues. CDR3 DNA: TGCGCCAGCAGTTGGGCTCTTAGCTCCTACGAGCAGTACTTC. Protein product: CASSWALSSYEQYF.

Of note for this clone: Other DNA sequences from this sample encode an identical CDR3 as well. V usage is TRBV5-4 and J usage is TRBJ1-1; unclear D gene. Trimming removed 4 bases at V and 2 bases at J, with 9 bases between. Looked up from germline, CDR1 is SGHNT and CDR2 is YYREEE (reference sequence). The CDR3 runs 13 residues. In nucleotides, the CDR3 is TGTGCCAGCAGCGTGGACGGTAACACTGAAGCTTTCTTT. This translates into CASSVDGNTEAFF. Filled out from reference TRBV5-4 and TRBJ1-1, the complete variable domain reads ETGVTQSPTHLIKTRGQQVTLRCSSQSGHNTVSWYQQALGQGPQFIFQYYREEENGRGNFPPRFSGLQFPNYSSELNVNALELDDSALYLCASSVDGNTEAFFGQGTRLTVV.

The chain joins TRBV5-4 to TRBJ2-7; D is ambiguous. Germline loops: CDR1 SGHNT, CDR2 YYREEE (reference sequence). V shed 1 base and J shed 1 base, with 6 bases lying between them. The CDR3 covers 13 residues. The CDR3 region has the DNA TGTGCCAGCAGCTTGTTCGGATCCTACGAGCAGTACTTC. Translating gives CASSLFGSYEQYF.

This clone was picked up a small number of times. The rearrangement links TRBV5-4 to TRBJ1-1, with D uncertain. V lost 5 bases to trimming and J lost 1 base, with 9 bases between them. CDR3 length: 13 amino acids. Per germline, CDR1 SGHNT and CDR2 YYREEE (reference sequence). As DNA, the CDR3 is TGTGCCAGCAGTTACATGGCGAACACTGAAGCTTTCTTT. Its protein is CASSYMANTEAFF.

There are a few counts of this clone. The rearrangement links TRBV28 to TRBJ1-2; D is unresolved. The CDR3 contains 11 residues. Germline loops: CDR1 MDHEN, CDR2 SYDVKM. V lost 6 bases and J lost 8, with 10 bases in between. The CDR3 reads CASRFEVGYTF. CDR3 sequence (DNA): TGTGCCAGCAGGTTCGAGGTGGGCTACACCTTC.

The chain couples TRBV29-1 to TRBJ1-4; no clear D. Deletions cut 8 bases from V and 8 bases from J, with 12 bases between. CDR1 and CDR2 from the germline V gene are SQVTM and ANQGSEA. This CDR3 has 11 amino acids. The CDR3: CSCLVGEKLFF. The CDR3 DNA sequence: TGCAGCTGTCTGGTGGGAGAAAAACTGTTTTTT.

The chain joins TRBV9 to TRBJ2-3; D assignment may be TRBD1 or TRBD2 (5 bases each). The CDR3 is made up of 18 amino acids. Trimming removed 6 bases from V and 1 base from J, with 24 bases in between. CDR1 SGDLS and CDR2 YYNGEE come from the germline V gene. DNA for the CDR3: TGTGCCAGCAACGCTCGGAGCAGGGCGGGCAAGGGCACAGATACGCAGTATTTT. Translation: CASNARSRAGKGTDTQYF.

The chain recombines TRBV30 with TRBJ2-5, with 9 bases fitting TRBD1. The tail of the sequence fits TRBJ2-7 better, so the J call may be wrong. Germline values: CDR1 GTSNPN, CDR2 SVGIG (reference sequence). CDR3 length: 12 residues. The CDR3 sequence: CAWSGQGLEQYF. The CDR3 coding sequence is TGTGCCTGGTCGGGACAGGGACTCGAGCAGTACTTC.

CDR3 sequence: CASSLSGGMDEQFF. The CDR3 DNA follows: TGTGCCAGCAGTCTTTCGGGGGGTATGGATGAGCAGTTCTTC. The rearrangement joins TRBV6-5 to TRBJ2-1; TRBD2 matches at 7 bases. V dropped 5 bases and J dropped 8; count of bases not matched to a gene: 9. The germline CDR1 and CDR2 sequences are MNHEY and SVGAGI. The CDR3 sequence is 14 residues long.

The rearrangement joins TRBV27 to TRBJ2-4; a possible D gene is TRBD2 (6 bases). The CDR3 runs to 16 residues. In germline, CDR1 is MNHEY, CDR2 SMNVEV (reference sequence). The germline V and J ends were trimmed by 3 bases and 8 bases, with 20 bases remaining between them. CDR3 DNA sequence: TGTGCCAGCAGTTTCTCGGGGGTCGACAGTTTAGACATTCAGTACTTC. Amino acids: CASSFSGVDSLDIQYF.

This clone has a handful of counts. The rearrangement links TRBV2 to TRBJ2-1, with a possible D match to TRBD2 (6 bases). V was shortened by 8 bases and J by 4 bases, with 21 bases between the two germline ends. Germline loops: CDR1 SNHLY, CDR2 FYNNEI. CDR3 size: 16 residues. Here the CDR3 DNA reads TGTGCCAGCCTCCCGTGGGCGGACCGGGGGTACAATGAGCAGTTCTTC. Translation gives CASLPWADRGYNEQFF.

The DNA of the CDR3 is TGTGCCAGCAGTGGGCGGGACAGGGTACAGCCCCAGCATTTT. The encoded protein is CASSGRDRVQPQHF. This chain links TRBV25-1 with TRBJ1-5; 9 bases match TRBD1. Germline V lookup: CDR1 MGHDK, CDR2 SYGVNS. This CDR3 has 14 amino acids. The V gene end was trimmed by 4 bases and the J gene end by 7 bases; junction bases not matched to a gene: 5.

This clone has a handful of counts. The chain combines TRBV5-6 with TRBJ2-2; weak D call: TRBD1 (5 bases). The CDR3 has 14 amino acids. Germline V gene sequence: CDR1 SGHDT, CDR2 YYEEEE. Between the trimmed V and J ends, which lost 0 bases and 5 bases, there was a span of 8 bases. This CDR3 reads CASSLEPGTGELFF. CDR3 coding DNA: TGTGCCAGCAGCTTGGAACCAGGGACCGGGGAGCTGTTTTTT.

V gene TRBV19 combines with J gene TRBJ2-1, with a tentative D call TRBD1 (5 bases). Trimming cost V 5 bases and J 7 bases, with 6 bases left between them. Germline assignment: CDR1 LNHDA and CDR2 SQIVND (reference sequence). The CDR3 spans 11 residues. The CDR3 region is CASSQGNEQFF. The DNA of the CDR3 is TGTGCCAGTAGTCAGGGTAATGAGCAGTTCTTC.

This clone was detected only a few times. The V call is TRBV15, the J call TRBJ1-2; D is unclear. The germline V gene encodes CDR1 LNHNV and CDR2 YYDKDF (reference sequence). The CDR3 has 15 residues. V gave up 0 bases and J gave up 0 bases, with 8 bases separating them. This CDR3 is CATSRDRVTNYGYTF. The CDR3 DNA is TGTGCCACCAGCAGAGACAGAGTGACTAACTATGGCTACACCTTC.

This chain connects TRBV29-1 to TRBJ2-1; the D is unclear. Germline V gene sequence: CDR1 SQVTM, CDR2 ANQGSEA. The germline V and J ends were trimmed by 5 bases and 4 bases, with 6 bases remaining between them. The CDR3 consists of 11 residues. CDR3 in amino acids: CSVREYNEQFF. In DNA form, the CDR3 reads TGCAGCGTTCGAGAATACAATGAGCAGTTCTTC.

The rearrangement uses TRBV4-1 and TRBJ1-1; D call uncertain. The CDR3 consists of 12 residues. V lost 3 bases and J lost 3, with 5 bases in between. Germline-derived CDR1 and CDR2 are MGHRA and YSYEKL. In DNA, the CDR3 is TGCGCCAGCAGCCACGAGTACACTGAAGCTTTCTTT. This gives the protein CASSHEYTEAFF.

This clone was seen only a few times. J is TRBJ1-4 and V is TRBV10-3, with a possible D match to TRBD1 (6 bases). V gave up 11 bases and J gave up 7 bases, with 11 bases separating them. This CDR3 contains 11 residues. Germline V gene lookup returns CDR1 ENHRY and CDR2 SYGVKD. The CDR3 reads CASGGGEKLFF. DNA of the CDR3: TGTGCCTCCGGGGGCGGTGAAAAACTGTTTTTT.

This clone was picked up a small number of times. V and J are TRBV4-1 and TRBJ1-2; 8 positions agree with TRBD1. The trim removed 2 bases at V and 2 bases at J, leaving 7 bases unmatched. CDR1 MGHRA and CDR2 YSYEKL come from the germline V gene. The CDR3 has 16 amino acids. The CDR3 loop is CASSQTQGAGNYGYTF. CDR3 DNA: TGCGCCAGCAGCCAAACTCAGGGGGCCGGCAACTATGGCTACACCTTC.

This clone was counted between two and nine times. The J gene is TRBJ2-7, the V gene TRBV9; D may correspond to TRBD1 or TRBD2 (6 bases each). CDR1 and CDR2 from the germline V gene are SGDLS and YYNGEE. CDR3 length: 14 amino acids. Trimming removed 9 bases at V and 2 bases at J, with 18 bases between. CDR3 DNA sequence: TGTGCCAAAAAACCCGGGGGCATACCCTACGAGCAGTACTTC. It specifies CAKKPGGIPYEQYF.

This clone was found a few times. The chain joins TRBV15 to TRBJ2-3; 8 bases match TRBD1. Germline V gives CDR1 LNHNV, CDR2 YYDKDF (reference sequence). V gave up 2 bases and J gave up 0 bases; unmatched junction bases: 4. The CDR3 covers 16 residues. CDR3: CATSRNRQGSTDTQYF. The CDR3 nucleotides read TGTGCCACCAGCAGAAATCGACAGGGGAGCACAGATACGCAGTATTTT.

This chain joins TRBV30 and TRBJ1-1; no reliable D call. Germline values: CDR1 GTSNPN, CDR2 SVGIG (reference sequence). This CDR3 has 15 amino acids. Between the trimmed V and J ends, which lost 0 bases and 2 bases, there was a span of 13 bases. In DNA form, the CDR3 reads TGTGCCTGGAGTGTACAGACGAAGGCTAACACTGAAGCTTTCTTT. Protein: CAWSVQTKANTEAFF.

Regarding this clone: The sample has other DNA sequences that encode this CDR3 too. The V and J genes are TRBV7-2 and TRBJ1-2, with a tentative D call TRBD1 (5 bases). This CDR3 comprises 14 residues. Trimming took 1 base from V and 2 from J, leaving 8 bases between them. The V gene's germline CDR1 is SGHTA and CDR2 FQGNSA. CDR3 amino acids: CASSLDGGNYGYTF. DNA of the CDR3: TGTGCCAGCAGCTTAGATGGGGGAAACTATGGCTACACCTTC.

CDR3 sequence: CASGRDRDVMFTEAFF. The CDR3 DNA follows: TGTGCTAGTGGCCGGGACAGGGATGTGATGTTCACTGAAGCTTTCTTT. V gene TRBV12-5 combines with J gene TRBJ1-1, with 9 bases identical to TRBD1. Germline V gives CDR1 LGHNT, CDR2 FRNRAP. The CDR3 has 16 amino acids. Trimming took 6 bases from V and 4 from J; bases not matched to a gene: 12.